This T cell receptor beta chain was recorded in a study of blood T cell repertoires in COVID-19. Study details: Sources were T cells, B-cell-depleted T cells, or PBMCs; the material itself was cDNA or gDNA.

This CDR3 has 14 residues. Germline V CDR1 and CDR2: LNHDA, SQIVND (reference sequence). V was pared by 7 bases and J by 1 base, with 13 bases between. Original processing methods: It was from reference gene primer amplification that nucleated cell counts were estimated. Only in-frame clones appear in the TCRdb table, and some are missing; sequencing was by immunoSEQ multiplex PCR. V and J calls and clone size follow that table, whereas D and trimming were derived from the DNA. The table lists fewer than 150,000 clones, 85% to 90% of them singletons. The chain employs TRBV19 and TRBJ1-1, with D perhaps TRBD1 (5 bases). This receptor was identified in a human donor in a cohort sampled during active COVID-19. Source material: peripheral blood. Here the CDR3 DNA reads TGTGCCAGTAACTGGCGCGGACAGAACACTGAAGCTTTCTTT. Protein sequence: CASNWRGQNTEAFF.